This T cell receptor beta chain was observed in a study of CD8+ T cells in alopecia areata. Extraction of RNA preceded its reverse transcription into cDNA, which served as the sequencing template. Assay: immunoSEQ multiplex PCR; the TCRdb copy retains only in-frame clones and omits some. The data contain about 140,000 clones, about 59% of them singletons. The treatment was: oral pan-JAK inhibitor, 5-10 mg twice daily. PBMC-derived CD4+ and CD8+ T cells were sorted. CDR1 is LGHNA, CDR2 YNFKEQ, per germline. V lost 0 bases and J 4 bases, leaving 12 bases between the germline ends. The CDR3 loop spans 15 amino acids.

V is TRBV4-2 and J is TRBJ1-2; D remains unclear. The source of this sequence is a human donor with alopecia areata. Sequences were derived from CD8+ T cells sorted from blood, sampled at week 4, from a patient treated with tofacitinib. The CDR3 loop is CASSQEEGLGYGYTF. In nucleotides, the CDR3 is TGTGCCAGCAGCCAAGAGGAGGGATTGGGCTATGGCTACACCTTC.